Presented here are 21 T cell receptor beta chains from one specimen sequenced in a study of T cell responses to AZD1222 COVID-19 vaccine. The repertoire was sequenced with immunoSEQ multiplex PCR; TCRdb's copy has only in-frame clones and lacks some. The sample has fewer than 200,000 clones, approximately 89% seen once. Sequenced material: peripheral blood, taken 28 days after the second AZD1222 dose. The source is an adult who received the AZD1222 COVID-19 vaccine.

The J gene is TRBJ2-5, the V gene TRBV6-6, with a tentative D call TRBD2 (6 bases). Per the germline V gene, CDR1 is MNHNY and CDR2 is SVGAGI (reference sequence). Deletions cut 5 bases from V and 5 bases from J, with 15 bases between. This CDR3 is 14 amino acids long. CDR3 sequence (DNA): TGTGCCAGCAGTGACAGCGGGCGTGGGGAGACCCAGTACTTC. This sequence encodes CASSDSGRGETQYF.

The chain is built from TRBV10-3 and TRBJ1-5; the D gene is possibly TRBD1 (6 bases). Per germline, CDR1 ENHRY and CDR2 SYGVKD. V was cut by 6 bases and J by 1 base, with 13 bases left in between. This CDR3 is built from 15 residues. CDR3: CAIRGGEGSNQPQHF. The CDR3 DNA reads as TGTGCCATCAGGGGGGGCGAGGGGAGCAATCAGCCCCAGCATTTT.

The chain couples TRBV5-1 to TRBJ2-7; 10 bases match TRBD2. In germline, CDR1 is SGHRS, CDR2 YFSETQ. The CDR3 contains 15 residues. V gave up 4 bases and J gave up 3 bases; unmatched junction bases: 7. CDR3 DNA sequence: TGCGCCAGCAGCCCGCAACCTAGCGGGAGCTACGAGCAGTACTTC. This codes for CASSPQPSGSYEQYF.

The chain employs TRBV6-6 and TRBJ1-5; D is unclear. Trimming pared 4 bases from V and 0 bases from J, leaving 7 bases between. CDR1 is MNHNY and CDR2 is SVGAGI in the germline V gene (reference sequence). The CDR3 covers 14 residues. The CDR3 loop reads CASSLQPSNQPQHF. In DNA, the CDR3 is TGTGCCAGCAGTTTACAGCCTAGCAATCAGCCCCAGCATTTT.

This chain connects TRBV18 to TRBJ1-6, with 9 bases lining up with TRBD1. The V segment lost 3 bases and the J segment 10 bases; nucleotides outside the gene matches: 13. The CDR3 contains 17 residues. CDR1 is KGHSH and CDR2 is LQKENI in the germline V gene. The CDR3 reads CASSPSPGQGRQSPLHF. The CDR3 DNA sequence: TGTGCCAGCTCACCGAGTCCGGGACAGGGTCGACAATCACCCCTCCACTTT.

The gene calls are TRBV7-2 and TRBJ1-1, with D possibly TRBD1 on 5 matching bases. Trimming took off 5 bases at V and 1 base at J, with 8 bases between the two ends. The CDR3 loop spans 13 amino acids. Looked up from germline, CDR1 is SGHTA and CDR2 is FQGNSA. The DNA for the CDR3 is TGTGCCAGCAGCAGCGACAGGAACACTGAAGCTTTCTTT. Encoded protein: CASSSDRNTEAFF.

The V gene is TRBV27, the J gene TRBJ1-6; D might be TRBD1 (5 bases). Per the germline V gene, CDR1 is MNHEY and CDR2 is SMNVEV (reference sequence). This CDR3 comprises 16 residues. V shed 4 bases and J shed 1 base, with 11 bases lying between them. The CDR3 DNA follows: TGTGCCAGCAGTTGGGGCCGGGGATCCTATAATTCACCCCTCCACTTT. Protein: CASSWGRGSYNSPLHF.

The V gene is TRBV11-2, the J gene TRBJ1-2; no clear D. Germline CDR1 SGHAT, CDR2 FQNNGV. Deletions cut 5 bases from V and 1 base from J, with 8 bases between. The CDR3 runs to 13 residues. The DNA for the CDR3 is TGTGCCAGCAGCACGGGAATTAACTATGGCTACACCTTC. This translates into CASSTGINYGYTF.

J is TRBJ1-3 and V is TRBV7-9; D is ambiguous. The CDR3 covers 14 residues. Trimming pared 5 bases from V and 0 bases from J, leaving 8 bases between. Germline V gene sequence: CDR1 SEHNR, CDR2 FQNEAQ (reference sequence). The DNA for the CDR3 is TGTGCCAGCAGCGAAGGAGGCTCTGGAAACACCATATATTTT. This encodes CASSEGGSGNTIYF.

This chain joins TRBV11-3 and TRBJ2-3; D is uncertain. V lost 2 bases to trimming and J lost 6 bases, with 12 bases between them. The CDR3 totals 14 residues. Germline values: CDR1 SGHNT, CDR2 YENEEA. CDR3 loop: CASSLSIRADTQYF. CDR3 DNA: TGTGCCAGCAGCTTAAGTATCCGGGCTGATACGCAGTATTTT.

The chain couples TRBV27 to TRBJ2-5, with 8 bases that match TRBD1. The germline gives CDR1 MNHEY, CDR2 SMNVEV (reference sequence). This CDR3 has 16 residues. Unmatched junction bases numbered 15, after V lost 8 bases and J lost 4 bases. The CDR3 spells CASAGQERVSLETQYF. The CDR3 DNA follows: TGTGCCAGCGCGGGACAGGAGAGGGTTTCATTAGAGACCCAGTACTTC.

The rearrangement links TRBV9 to TRBJ2-1; D not resolved. The CDR3 length is 14 residues. Deletions cut 3 bases from V and 0 bases from J, with 7 bases between. CDR1 and CDR2 from the germline V gene are SGDLS and YYNGEE. The CDR3 region has the DNA TGTGCCAGCAGCGCAGGTAGCTCCTACAATGAGCAGTTCTTC. Protein: CASSAGSSYNEQFF.

The genes are TRBV27 and TRBJ2-1; 11 positions match TRBD2. The germline CDR1 and CDR2 sequences are MNHEY and SMNVEV (reference sequence). CDR3 length equals 16 residues. Losses at the gene ends were 5 bases for V and 2 bases for J; bases not matched to a gene: 5. CDR3 sequence: CASSPGGLAAYNEQFF. The CDR3 DNA is TGTGCCAGCAGTCCCGGGGGACTAGCGGCCTACAATGAGCAGTTCTTC.

The chain carries TRBV7-3 and TRBJ2-2, with 7 bases aligning to TRBD1. After removal of 6 bases from V and 7 bases from J, the junction contained 5 bases not matched to a gene. Per germline, CDR1 SGHTA and CDR2 FQGTGA. The CDR3 contains 13 residues. The CDR3 sequence: CASSTGAGGELFF. The CDR3 nucleotides are TGTGCCAGCAGTACAGGGGCCGGCGGGGAGCTGTTTTTT.

This chain connects TRBV19 to TRBJ2-1, with no clear D. The length of the CDR3 is 13 residues. In germline, CDR1 is LNHDA, CDR2 SQIVND (reference sequence). Trimming took off 7 bases at V and 7 bases at J, with 14 bases between the two ends. CDR3: CASTPTFGNEQFF. In nucleotides, the CDR3 is TGTGCCAGTACTCCGACTTTTGGGAATGAGCAGTTCTTC.

V is TRBV27 and J is TRBJ2-7; D unresolved. Germline assignment: CDR1 MNHEY and CDR2 SMNVEV (reference sequence). V shed 5 bases and J shed 3 bases, with 20 bases lying between them. This CDR3 comprises 16 residues. The CDR3 DNA reads as TGTGCCAGCAGTCCCAATTGGTTGCTCTCGCGCTACGAGCAGTACTTC. This encodes CASSPNWLLSRYEQYF.

This chain joins TRBV24-1 and TRBJ2-4; 8 bases are a match to TRBD2. Germline assignment: CDR1 KGHDR and CDR2 SFDVKD. Trimming at V came to 4 bases and at J to 2 bases, leaving 3 bases not matched to a gene. The length of the CDR3 is 15 residues. The CDR3 spells CATSERGGSKNIQYF. In DNA form, the CDR3 reads TGTGCCACCAGTGAGCGCGGGGGGTCCAAAAACATTCAGTACTTC.

This clone was detected once. This chain connects TRBV11-2 to TRBJ2-3; 10 positions agree with TRBD2. CDR1 and CDR2 (germline): SGHAT, FQNNGV. CDR3 length: 15 residues. V trimming: 3 bases; J trimming: 4 bases; junction bases outside the gene matches: 4. The CDR3, as DNA: TGTGCCAGCAGCTTTATAGCGGGGGGCTCAGATACGCAGTATTTT. It specifies CASSFIAGGSDTQYF.

The CDR3 here is CASSEVRGRSQGYTF. The CDR3 nucleotides are TGTGCCAGCAGTGAAGTTCGCGGACGCTCGCAAGGCTACACCTTC. J is TRBJ1-2 and V is TRBV6-1; D uncertain. The CDR3 runs to 15 residues. The germline V gene has CDR1 MNHNS and CDR2 SASEGT. V was trimmed by 1 base and J by 8 bases, leaving 17 bases between them.

V gene TRBV7-6 combines with J gene TRBJ2-2; 8 bases are a match to TRBD2. Germline V gene sequence: CDR1 SGHVS, CDR2 FNYEAQ. This CDR3 comprises 17 residues. The junction had 11 bases not matched to a gene; V was cut back by 5 bases and J by 3 bases. The CDR3 sequence is CASSPQGRAGDTGELFF. The DNA for the CDR3 is TGTGCCAGCAGCCCACAGGGTCGAGCGGGAGACACCGGGGAGCTGTTTTTT. The whole variable domain, remainder taken from reference TRBV7-6 and TRBJ2-2, is GAGVSQSPRYKVTKRGQDVALRCDPISGHVSLYWYRQALGQGPEFLTYFNYEAQQDKSGLPNDRFSAERPEGSISTLTIQRTEQRDSAMYRCASSPQGRAGDTGELFFGEGSRLTVL.

The chain recombines TRBV7-8 with TRBJ1-1, with D possibly matching TRBD1 (5 bases). In germline, CDR1 is SGHVS, CDR2 FQNEAQ. The CDR3 has 16 residues. The V and J ends lost 3 bases and 4 bases respectively, with 18 bases between them. CDR3 bases: TGTGCCAGCAGCTTGGGCCGGGGACTCTTAGGCACTGAAGCTTTCTTT. This gives the protein CASSLGRGLLGTEAFF. The full variable domain, with the rest looked up from reference TRBV7-8 and TRBJ1-1, is GAGVSQSPRYKVAKRGQDVALRCDPISGHVSLFWYQQALGQGPEFLTYFQNEAQLDKSGLPSDRFFAERPEGSVSTLKIQRTQQEDSAVYLCASSLGRGLLGTEAFFGQGTRLTVV.